These T cell receptor beta chains were read from a single sample in a study of long-term antiretroviral therapy in people with HIV. Produced via immunoSEQ multiplex PCR; TCRdb's table is partial and in-frame only. The data hold under 12,000 clones, with about 80% observed a single time. Material: unsorted PBMCs, obtained at the start of antiretroviral therapy, before treatment. The receptors were gathered from a man aged 25-45 years with HIV. Each CDR3 is given with its conserved first and last residue. The order of the fields is J gene, D gene, V gene, clone size, CDR3 protein, CDR3 DNA. A D gene is named only where the DNA matches it firmly. Size is stated for part of the rows, as once, few or many counts, or as a class when the clone is expanded.

j_gene: TRBJ2-7
d_gene: TRBD2
v_gene: TRBV7-9
abundance: NA
CDR3aa: CASSEFSGSYEQYF
CDR3nt: TGTGCCAGCAGCGAGTTTAGCGGGAGCTACGAGCAGTACTTC

j_gene: TRBJ1-1
d_gene: NA
v_gene: TRBV14
abundance: once
CDR3aa: CASSHRAGYMNTEAFF
CDR3nt: TGTGCCAGCAGCCACCGAGCAGGGTACATGAACACTGAAGCTTTCTTT

j_gene: TRBJ2-1
d_gene: TRBD2
v_gene: TRBV5-1
abundance: NA
CDR3aa: CASSLALAGGLDEQFF
CDR3nt: TGCGCCAGCAGCTTGGCGCTAGCGGGAGGGTTGGATGAGCAGTTCTTC

j_gene: TRBJ2-5
d_gene: NA
v_gene: TRBV15
abundance: NA
CDR3aa: CATSRDRETQYF
CDR3nt: TGTGCCACCAGCAGAGATCGTGAGACCCAGTACTTC

j_gene: TRBJ2-2
d_gene: NA
v_gene: TRBV30
abundance: NA
CDR3aa: CAWRVTAYTGELFF
CDR3nt: TGTGCCTGGAGGGTGACAGCATACACCGGGGAGCTGTTTTTT

j_gene: TRBJ2-5
d_gene: TRBD2
v_gene: TRBV9
abundance: NA
CDR3aa: CASSVGQLAGGSETQYF
CDR3nt: TGTGCCAGCAGCGTAGGTCAACTAGCGGGAGGGTCCGAGACCCAGTACTTC

j_gene: TRBJ1-5
d_gene: NA
v_gene: TRBV27
abundance: NA
CDR3aa: CASSSSGLPQHF
CDR3nt: TGTGCCAGCAGTTCGTCGGGGCTGCCCCAGCATTTT

j_gene: TRBJ1-1
d_gene: NA
v_gene: TRBV7-9
abundance: NA
CDR3aa: CASTPTWSTEAFF
CDR3nt: TGTGCCAGCACCCCAACGTGGTCCACTGAAGCTTTCTTT

j_gene: TRBJ2-7
d_gene: NA
v_gene: TRBV7-8
abundance: large
CDR3aa: CASSSGTWAYEQYF
CDR3nt: TGTGCCAGCAGCTCAGGGACTTGGGCTTACGAGCAGTACTTC

j_gene: TRBJ1-6
d_gene: TRBD1
v_gene: TRBV28
abundance: NA
CDR3aa: CASTPPRGPLHF
CDR3nt: TGTGCCAGCACCCCTCCCAGGGGGCCCCTCCACTTT

j_gene: TRBJ2-3
d_gene: TRBD2
v_gene: TRBV18
abundance: NA
CDR3aa: CASSPLRTSGSTDTQYF
CDR3nt: TGTGCCAGCTCACCACTGAGGACTAGCGGGAGTACAGATACGCAGTATTTT

j_gene: TRBJ1-1
d_gene: NA
v_gene: TRBV5-1
abundance: NA
CDR3aa: CASRSGGAAEAFF
CDR3nt: TGCGCCAGCAGGTCTGGTGGCGCCGCTGAAGCTTTCTTT

j_gene: TRBJ2-7
d_gene: NA
v_gene: TRBV5-4
abundance: NA
CDR3aa: CASSSGGTPYEQYF
CDR3nt: TGTGCCAGCAGCTCCGGGGGGACACCCTACGAGCAGTACTTC

j_gene: TRBJ1-2
d_gene: NA
v_gene: TRBV5-6
abundance: NA
CDR3aa: CASSLGTYAYGYTF
CDR3nt: TGTGCCAGCAGCCTCGGGACGTACGCCTATGGCTACACCTTC

j_gene: TRBJ2-2
d_gene: NA
v_gene: TRBV2
abundance: NA
CDR3aa: CASSETWIGTGELFF
CDR3nt: TGTGCCAGCAGTGAAACGTGGATCGGGACCGGGGAGCTGTTTTTT

j_gene: TRBJ2-5
d_gene: NA
v_gene: TRBV11-2
abundance: NA
CDR3aa: CASSLWADQETQYF
CDR3nt: TGTGCCAGCAGCTTATGGGCAGACCAAGAGACCCAGTACTTC

j_gene: TRBJ1-2
d_gene: NA
v_gene: TRBV19
abundance: NA
CDR3aa: CASSGPRIRDGYTF
CDR3nt: TGTGCCAGTAGCGGACCCCGCATTAGGGATGGCTACACCTTC

j_gene: TRBJ2-6
d_gene: NA
v_gene: TRBV5-1
abundance: once
CDR3aa: CASSFEGAGANVLTF
CDR3nt: TGCGCCAGCAGCTTCGAAGGGGCCGGGGCCAACGTCCTGACTTTC

j_gene: TRBJ2-3
d_gene: NA
v_gene: TRBV19
abundance: NA
CDR3aa: CATRGRSTDTQYF
CDR3nt: TGTGCCACCCGAGGCCGGAGCACAGATACGCAGTATTTT

j_gene: TRBJ1-3
d_gene: NA
v_gene: TRBV21-1
abundance: NA
CDR3aa: CARNKIPGNTIYF
CDR3nt: TGTGCCAGAAACAAAATACCTGGAAACACCATATATTTT

j_gene: TRBJ2-5
d_gene: NA
v_gene: TRBV5-4
abundance: once
CDR3aa: CASSLALEGQETQYF
CDR3nt: TGTGCCAGCAGCTTGGCCCTTGAGGGACAAGAGACCCAGTACTTC

j_gene: TRBJ1-3
d_gene: TRBD1
v_gene: TRBV19
abundance: NA
CDR3aa: CASQTGYSGNTIYF
CDR3nt: TGTGCCAGCCAGACAGGGTACTCTGGAAACACCATATATTTT

j_gene: TRBJ2-2
d_gene: TRBD2
v_gene: TRBV12-5
abundance: NA
CDR3aa: CASGLVRTSGTGELFF
CDR3nt: TGTGCTAGTGGTTTGGTAAGGACTAGCGGAACCGGGGAGCTGTTTTTT

j_gene: TRBJ2-5
d_gene: TRBD2
v_gene: TRBV7-9
abundance: NA
CDR3aa: CASSPGLVLMGETQYF
CDR3nt: TGTGCCAGCAGCCCCGGACTAGTCTTAATGGGGGAGACCCAGTACTTC

j_gene: TRBJ2-3
d_gene: TRBD2
v_gene: TRBV5-4
abundance: NA
CDR3aa: CASSWGRGADTQYF
CDR3nt: TGTGCCAGCAGCTGGGGCCGGGGGGCAGATACGCAGTATTTT

j_gene: TRBJ2-1
d_gene: TRBD1
v_gene: TRBV4-1
abundance: few
CDR3aa: CASSPGTGMDNEQFF
CDR3nt: TGCGCCAGCAGCCCGGGGACAGGGATGGACAATGAGCAGTTCTTC

j_gene: TRBJ2-7
d_gene: NA
v_gene: TRBV28
abundance: NA
CDR3aa: CASGLGPGSGEQYF
CDR3nt: TGTGCCAGCGGGTTAGGTCCGGGGTCCGGCGAGCAGTACTTC

j_gene: TRBJ2-3
d_gene: TRBD2
v_gene: TRBV11-1
abundance: NA
CDR3aa: CASSLEARGADTQYF
CDR3nt: TGTGCCAGCAGCTTAGAGGCCCGGGGGGCAGATACGCAGTATTTT

j_gene: TRBJ1-1
d_gene: NA
v_gene: TRBV29-1
abundance: NA
CDR3aa: CSVGCPEAFF
CDR3nt: TGCAGCGTTGGGTGCCCTGAAGCTTTCTTT

j_gene: TRBJ2-7
d_gene: NA
v_gene: TRBV2
abundance: NA
CDR3aa: CASRLGEQYF
CDR3nt: TGTGCCAGCAGGCTAGGGGAGCAGTACTTC

j_gene: TRBJ2-7
d_gene: TRBD1
v_gene: TRBV29-1
abundance: NA
CDR3aa: CSVKLTGGFSEQYF
CDR3nt: TGCAGCGTAAAACTGACAGGGGGCTTTTCCGAGCAGTACTTC

j_gene: TRBJ2-5
d_gene: NA
v_gene: TRBV5-1
abundance: NA
CDR3aa: CASSAIAGEETQYF
CDR3nt: TGCGCCAGCAGCGCCATTGCAGGGGAAGAGACCCAGTACTTC

j_gene: TRBJ1-4
d_gene: NA
v_gene: TRBV7-9
abundance: NA
CDR3aa: CASSRPILGEKLFF
CDR3nt: TGTGCCAGCAGCCGGCCGATACTGGGTGAAAAACTGTTTTTT

j_gene: TRBJ2-7
d_gene: NA
v_gene: TRBV7-8
abundance: NA
CDR3aa: CASSLRAASTYEQYF
CDR3nt: TGTGCCAGCAGCTTACGGGCAGCTTCTACCTACGAGCAGTACTTC

j_gene: TRBJ2-5
d_gene: TRBD2
v_gene: TRBV6-1
abundance: NA
CDR3aa: CASRSSGGGGETQYF
CDR3nt: TGTGCCAGCAGGTCTAGCGGGGGGGGCGGAGAGACCCAGTACTTC

j_gene: TRBJ2-7
d_gene: NA
v_gene: TRBV28
abundance: NA
CDR3aa: CASSVRGQGYEQYF
CDR3nt: TGTGCCAGCAGTGTCAGGGGTCAAGGCTACGAGCAGTACTTC

j_gene: TRBJ2-5
d_gene: NA
v_gene: TRBV7-9
abundance: NA
CDR3aa: CASSTQGGQETQYF
CDR3nt: TGTGCCAGCAGCACACAGGGAGGCCAAGAGACCCAGTACTTC

j_gene: TRBJ1-2
d_gene: TRBD1
v_gene: TRBV5-4
abundance: NA
CDR3aa: CASSLGTGSDIRGYTF
CDR3nt: TGTGCCAGCAGCTTAGGGACAGGTTCGGATATACGTGGCTACACCTTC

j_gene: TRBJ1-5
d_gene: NA
v_gene: TRBV7-2
abundance: NA
CDR3aa: CASSLTGQNQPQHF
CDR3nt: TGTGCCAGCAGCTTAACGGGACAAAATCAGCCCCAGCATTTT

j_gene: TRBJ2-1
d_gene: TRBD2
v_gene: TRBV7-8
abundance: NA
CDR3aa: CASSPRGGRSWNEQFF
CDR3nt: TGTGCCAGCAGCCCCCGGGGCGGGAGGAGTTGGAATGAGCAGTTCTTC

j_gene: TRBJ2-2
d_gene: NA
v_gene: TRBV4-1
abundance: NA
CDR3aa: CASSQDLGPRPPLPTGELFF
CDR3nt: TGCGCCAGCAGCCAAGATCTTGGGCCCAGGCCCCCACTGCCTACCGGGGAGCTGTTTTTT

j_gene: TRBJ2-7
d_gene: NA
v_gene: TRBV30
abundance: medium-sized
CDR3aa: CAWSFGTSYEQYF
CDR3nt: TGTGCCTGGAGTTTCGGGACCTCCTACGAGCAGTACTTC

j_gene: TRBJ2-1
d_gene: NA
v_gene: TRBV9
abundance: NA
CDR3aa: CASSVEVVGLLDEQFF
CDR3nt: TGTGCCAGCAGCGTAGAAGTCGTGGGACTGCTTGATGAGCAGTTCTTC

j_gene: TRBJ2-3
d_gene: NA
v_gene: TRBV4-1
abundance: NA
CDR3aa: CASSLSGAGTSSTDTQYF
CDR3nt: TGCGCCAGCAGCCTTAGCGGTGCTGGGACCTCTAGCACAGATACGCAGTATTTT

j_gene: TRBJ1-1
d_gene: TRBD1
v_gene: TRBV7-9
abundance: NA
CDR3aa: CASTMDRATEAFF
CDR3nt: TGTGCCAGCACCATGGACAGGGCCACTGAAGCTTTCTTT

j_gene: TRBJ2-3
d_gene: NA
v_gene: TRBV11-3
abundance: NA
CDR3aa: CASSLEMADTQYF
CDR3nt: TGTGCCAGCAGCTTAGAGATGGCAGATACGCAGTATTTT

j_gene: TRBJ2-5
d_gene: NA
v_gene: TRBV28
abundance: once
CDR3aa: CASSSPTANQETQYF
CDR3nt: TGTGCCAGCAGTTCCCCGACAGCGAACCAAGAGACCCAGTACTTC

j_gene: TRBJ1-1
d_gene: NA
v_gene: TRBV27
abundance: NA
CDR3aa: CASSVVEGSWEAFF
CDR3nt: TGTGCCAGCAGCGTAGTTGAGGGTTCGTGGGAAGCTTTCTTT

j_gene: TRBJ2-3
d_gene: NA
v_gene: TRBV29-1
abundance: once
CDR3aa: CSVEVVGADTQYF
CDR3nt: TGCAGCGTTGAAGTCGTTGGGGCAGATACGCAGTATTTT

j_gene: TRBJ2-5
d_gene: NA
v_gene: TRBV20-1
abundance: NA
CDR3aa: CSAPETETQYF
CDR3nt: TGCAGTGCCCCGGAGACAGAGACCCAGTACTTC

j_gene: TRBJ2-1
d_gene: TRBD2
v_gene: TRBV7-9
abundance: large
CDR3aa: CASSFEVRFSGNYEQFF
CDR3nt: TGTGCCAGCAGCTTTGAGGTCCGGTTTAGCGGGAACTATGAGCAGTTCTTC

j_gene: TRBJ2-5
d_gene: NA
v_gene: TRBV29-1
abundance: NA
CDR3aa: CSATGTAEETQYF
CDR3nt: TGCAGCGCAACCGGGACGGCCGAAGAGACCCAGTACTTC

j_gene: TRBJ1-1
d_gene: TRBD1
v_gene: TRBV19
abundance: once
CDR3aa: CASSLQGSGYTEAFF
CDR3nt: TGTGCCAGTAGCCTACAGGGGAGTGGGTACACTGAAGCTTTCTTT

j_gene: TRBJ2-5
d_gene: TRBD2
v_gene: TRBV2
abundance: once
CDR3aa: CASRTTSGVKETQYF
CDR3nt: TGTGCCAGCAGAACTACTAGCGGGGTAAAAGAGACCCAGTACTTC